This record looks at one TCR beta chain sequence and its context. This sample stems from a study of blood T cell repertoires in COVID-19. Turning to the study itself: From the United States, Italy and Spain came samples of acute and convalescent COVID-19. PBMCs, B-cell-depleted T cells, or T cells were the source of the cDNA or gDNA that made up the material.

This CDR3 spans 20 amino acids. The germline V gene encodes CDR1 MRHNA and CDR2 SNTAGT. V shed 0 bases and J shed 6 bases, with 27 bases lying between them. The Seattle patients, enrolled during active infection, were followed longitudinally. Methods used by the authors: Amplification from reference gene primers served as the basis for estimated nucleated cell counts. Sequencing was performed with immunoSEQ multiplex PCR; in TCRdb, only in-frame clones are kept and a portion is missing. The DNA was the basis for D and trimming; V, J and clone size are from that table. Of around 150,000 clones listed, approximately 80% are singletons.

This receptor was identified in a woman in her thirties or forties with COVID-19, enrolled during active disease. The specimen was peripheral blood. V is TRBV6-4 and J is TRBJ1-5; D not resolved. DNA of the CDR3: TGTGCCAGCAGTGACTCGATTTTAGGTCCACGGGGTATAGTCTTTCAGCCCCAGCATTTT. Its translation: CASSDSILGPRGIVFQPQHF.